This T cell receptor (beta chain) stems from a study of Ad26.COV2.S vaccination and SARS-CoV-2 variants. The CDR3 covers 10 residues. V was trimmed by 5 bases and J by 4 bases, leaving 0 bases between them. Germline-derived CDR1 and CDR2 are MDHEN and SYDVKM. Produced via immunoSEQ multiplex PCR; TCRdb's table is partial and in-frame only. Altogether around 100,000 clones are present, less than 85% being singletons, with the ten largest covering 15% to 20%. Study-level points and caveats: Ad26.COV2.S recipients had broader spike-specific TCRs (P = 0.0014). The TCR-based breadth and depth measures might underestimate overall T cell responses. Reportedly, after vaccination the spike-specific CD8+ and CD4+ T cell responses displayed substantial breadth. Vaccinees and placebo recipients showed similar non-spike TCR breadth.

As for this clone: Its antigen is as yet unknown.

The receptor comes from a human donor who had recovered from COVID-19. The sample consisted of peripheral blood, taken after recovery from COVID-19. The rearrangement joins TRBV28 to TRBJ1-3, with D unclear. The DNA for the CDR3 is TGTGCCAGCAGTGGAAACACCATATATTTT. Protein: CASSGNTIYF. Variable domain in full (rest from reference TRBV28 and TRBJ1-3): DVKVTQSSRYLVKRTGEKVFLECVQDMDHENMFWYRQDPGLGLRLIYFSYDVKMKEKGDIPEGYSVSREKKERFSLILESASTNQTSMYLCASSGNTIYFGEGSWLTVV.